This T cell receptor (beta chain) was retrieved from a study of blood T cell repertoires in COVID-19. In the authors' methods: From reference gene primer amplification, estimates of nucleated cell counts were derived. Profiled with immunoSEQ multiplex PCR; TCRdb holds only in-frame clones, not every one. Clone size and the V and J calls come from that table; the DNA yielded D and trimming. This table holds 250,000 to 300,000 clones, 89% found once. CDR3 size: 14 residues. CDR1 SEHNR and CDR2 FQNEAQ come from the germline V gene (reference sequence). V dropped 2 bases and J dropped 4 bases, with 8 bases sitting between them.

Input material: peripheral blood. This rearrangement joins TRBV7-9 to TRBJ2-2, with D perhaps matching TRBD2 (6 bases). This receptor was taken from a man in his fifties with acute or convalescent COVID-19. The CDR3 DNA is TGTGCCAGCAGCTTATTGACTAGCACCGGGGAGCTGTTTTTT. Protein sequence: CASSLLTSTGELFF.